This T cell receptor beta chain came from a study of T cell repertoires in cytomegalovirus infection. TCRdb independently ran MiXCR on the reads; one entry per CDR3 protein. The sample contains approximately 990,000 distinct CDR3 sequences, roughly 30% of which appear only once. Comments on this clonotype: Its antigen is unknown.

This CDR3 contains 16 residues. Germline V CDR1 and CDR2: ENHRY, SYGVKD. V lost 0 bases to trimming and J lost 2 bases; unmatched junction nucleotides: 3. The chain joins TRBV10-3 to TRBJ2-1; TRBD2 matches at 8 bases. The clonotype was recovered from a human donor in good health (CMV status not recorded). Some clones in this sample may be carry-over from other donors' samples. The sample consisted of cultured CD8+ T cells from PBMCs, taken from culture after CMV antigen stimulation. CDR3: CAISESVRGAYNEQFF. DNA for the CDR3: TGTGCCATCAGTGAGTCGGTGCGGGGGGCCTACAATGAGCAGTTCTTC.